A selection of T cell receptor beta chains follows, all from one sample in a study of cytomegalovirus exposure and HLA in healthy donors. Produced via immunoSEQ multiplex PCR; TCRdb's table is partial and in-frame only. The repertoire holds about 220,000 clones, 76% seen once, with 0.63% in the top ten. Material: PBMCs. The receptors were sampled from a man aged 18 to 30 in good health and CMV-seronegative. Both conserved end residues are part of each CDR3. Fields, in order: J gene, D gene, clone size, V gene, CDR3 DNA, CDR3 protein. The D gene is left open where the match is weak. For some rows the clone size is stated as once, few or many, or as a class when expanded; others skip it.

TRBJ1-2	NA	once	TRBV5-1	TGCGCCAGCAGCTTGGCAGCGACAGGACTCAATTATGGCTACACCTTC	CASSLAATGLNYGYTF
TRBJ2-1	NA	NA	TRBV28	TGTGCCAGCAGTTTAGGCGGGTACAATGAGCAGTTCTTC	CASSLGGYNEQFF
TRBJ1-4	TRBD1	once	TRBV30	TGTGCCTGGAGAGTGAAGGGGACAGTTAATGAAAAACTGTTTTTT	CAWRVKGTVNEKLFF
TRBJ1-2	NA	NA	TRBV5-1	TGCGCCAGCAGCTGGGGGCGCGACTATGGCTACACCTTC	CASSWGRDYGYTF
TRBJ2-1	NA	NA	TRBV28	TGTGCCAGCAGTTTCCCCCACAGGGTGATATACAATGAGCAGTTCTTC	CASSFPHRVIYNEQFF
TRBJ1-5	NA	NA	TRBV11-2	TGTGCCAGCAGCCCTGTAGGGGGGCCCCAGCATTTT	CASSPVGGPQHF
TRBJ2-7	NA	NA	TRBV2	TGTGCCAGCAGCGCTGGACAGAATAACTACGAGCAGTACTTC	CASSAGQNNYEQYF
TRBJ2-7	TRBD2	NA	TRBV7-8	TGTGCCAGCAGCTTGCGCGTCCCAGCTAGCGGTTTAACCTACGAGCAGTACTTC	CASSLRVPASGLTYEQYF
TRBJ1-1	NA	NA	TRBV7-9	TGTGCCAGCAGCTTGGGGGGTCTCAGGTTGGAAGGCACTGAAGCTTTCTTT	CASSLGGLRLEGTEAFF
TRBJ2-2	NA	NA	TRBV6-5	TGTGCCAGCAGTTATCACCGGAGCGCGAACACCGGGGAGCTGTTTTTT	CASSYHRSANTGELFF
TRBJ2-2	NA	NA	TRBV2	TGTGCCAGCAGGGTAGGAGTAGGATTCCCGGGGGAGCTGTTTTTT	CASRVGVGFPGELFF
TRBJ2-1	NA	NA	TRBV10-3	TGTGCCATCAGTGAGTCGAGGGCGGGGCGGTACAATGAGCAGTTCTTC	CAISESRAGRYNEQFF